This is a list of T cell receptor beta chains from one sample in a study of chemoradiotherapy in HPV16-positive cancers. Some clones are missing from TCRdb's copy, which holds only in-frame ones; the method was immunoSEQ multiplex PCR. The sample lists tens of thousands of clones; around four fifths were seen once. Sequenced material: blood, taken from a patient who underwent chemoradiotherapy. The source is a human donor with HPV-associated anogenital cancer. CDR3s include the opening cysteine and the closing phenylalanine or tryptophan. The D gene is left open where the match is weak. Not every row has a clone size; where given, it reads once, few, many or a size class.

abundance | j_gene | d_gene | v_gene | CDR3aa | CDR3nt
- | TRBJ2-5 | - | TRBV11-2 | CASRSGTGETQYF | TGTGCCAGCAGGTCCGGGACCGGGGAGACCCAGTACTTC
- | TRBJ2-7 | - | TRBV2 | CASSGGVPYEQYF | TGTGCCAGCAGTGGGGGGGTCCCCTACGAGCAGTACTTC
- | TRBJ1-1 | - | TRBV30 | CAWRSGAYGAFF | TGTGCCTGGAGATCAGGGGCCTACGGAGCTTTCTTT
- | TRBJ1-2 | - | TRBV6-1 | CASSEVVGYSGYTF | TGTGCCAGCAGTGAAGTGGTAGGGTACTCTGGCTACACCTTC
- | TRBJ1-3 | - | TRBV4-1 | CASSQAGASGNTIYF | TGCGCCAGCAGCCAGGCAGGGGCTAGTGGAAACACCATATATTTT
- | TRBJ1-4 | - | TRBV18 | CASSPNRNEKLFF | TGTGCCAGCTCGCCCAACAGGAATGAAAAACTGTTTTTT
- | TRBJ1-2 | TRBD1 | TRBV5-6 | CASSSTGTGGVGSYGYTF | TGTGCCAGCAGCTCCACTGGGACAGGGGGAGTAGGCAGCTATGGCTACACCTTC
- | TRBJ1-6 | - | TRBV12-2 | CASRLTRTADYNSPLHF | TGTGCAAGTCGCTTAACTAGGACAGCCGATTATAATTCACCCCTCCACTTT
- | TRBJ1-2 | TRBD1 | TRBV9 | CASSAPGQGDYYGYTF | TGTGCCAGCAGCGCACCAGGACAGGGGGATTACTATGGCTACACCTTC
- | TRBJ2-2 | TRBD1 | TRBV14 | CASSQVLGTGRRTGELFF | TGTGCCAGCAGCCAAGTTCTTGGGACAGGGCGGAGGACCGGGGAGCTGTTTTTT
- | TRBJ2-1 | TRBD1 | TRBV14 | CASSPNRGPYNEQFF | TGTGCCAGCAGCCCCAACAGGGGACCCTACAATGAGCAGTTCTTC
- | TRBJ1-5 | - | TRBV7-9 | CASSLGSLGNQPQHF | TGTGCCAGCAGCTTAGGCAGCCTGGGGAATCAGCCCCAGCATTTT
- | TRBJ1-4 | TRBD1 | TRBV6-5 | CASGDSNNEKLFF | TGTGCCAGCGGGGACAGTAATAATGAAAAACTGTTTTTT
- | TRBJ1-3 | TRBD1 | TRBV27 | CASSRRDREHPPAGNTIYF | TGTGCCAGCAGTAGGAGGGACAGGGAACATCCCCCCGCGGGAAACACCATATATTTT
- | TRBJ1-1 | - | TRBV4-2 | CASRTGMNTEAFF | TGTGCCAGCAGGACAGGTATGAACACTGAAGCTTTCTTT
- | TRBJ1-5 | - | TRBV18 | CASCADSNQPQHF | TGTGCCAGCTGCGCGGATAGCAATCAGCCCCAGCATTTT
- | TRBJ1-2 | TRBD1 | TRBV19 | CASSAGQGRRQGYTF | TGTGCCAGTAGTGCAGGACAGGGGCGCAGACAAGGCTACACCTTC
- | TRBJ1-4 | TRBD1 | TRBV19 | CASTYRDRTEKLFF | TGTGCCAGTACCTACCGGGACAGAACTGAAAAACTGTTTTTT
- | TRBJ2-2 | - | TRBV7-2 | CASTQRGGSNTGELFF | TGTGCCAGCACCCAGAGAGGGGGTTCGAACACCGGGGAGCTGTTTTTT
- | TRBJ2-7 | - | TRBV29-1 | CSARKANEQYF | TGCAGCGCCCGGAAGGCGAACGAGCAGTACTTC
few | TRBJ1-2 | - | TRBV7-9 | CASSLRGRLTLAWYGYTF | TGTGCCAGCAGCCTGAGGGGCAGGTTAACCCTAGCTTGGTATGGCTACACCTTC
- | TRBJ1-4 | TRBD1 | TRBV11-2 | CASSTPTGGATNEKLFF | TGTGCCAGCAGCACACCTACAGGGGGCGCAACTAATGAAAAACTGTTTTTT
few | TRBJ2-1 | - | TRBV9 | CASSATSASEQFF | TGTGCCAGCAGCGCCACTTCGGCGTCTGAGCAGTTCTTC
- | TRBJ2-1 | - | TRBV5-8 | CASSPQGGEEQFF | TGTGCCAGCAGCCCTCAGGGGGGAGAGGAGCAGTTCTTC
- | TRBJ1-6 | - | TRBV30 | CAWNDRNSPLHF | TGTGCCTGGAATGACAGAAATTCACCCCTCCACTTT
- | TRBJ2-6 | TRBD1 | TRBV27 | CASSWGTGRSGANVLTF | TGTGCCAGCAGTTGGGGGACAGGGAGGTCCGGGGCCAACGTCCTGACTTTC
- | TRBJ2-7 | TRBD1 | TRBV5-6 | CASSWGTGEREQYF | TGTGCCAGCAGCTGGGGGACAGGGGAGCGCGAGCAGTACTTC
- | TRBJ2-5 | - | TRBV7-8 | CASSLRADTYQETQYF | TGTGCCAGCAGCTTGCGGGCTGATACGTACCAAGAGACCCAGTACTTC
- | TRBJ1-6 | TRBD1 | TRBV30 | CAWGITGQGNSPLHF | TGTGCCTGGGGAATTACGGGACAGGGGAATTCACCCCTCCACTTT
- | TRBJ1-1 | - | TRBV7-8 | CASRRGGDTEAFF | TGTGCCAGCAGGAGAGGCGGGGACACTGAAGCTTTCTTT
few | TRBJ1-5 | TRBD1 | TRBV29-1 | CSVIRGPDQPQHF | TGCAGCGTGATCAGGGGGCCGGATCAGCCCCAGCATTTT
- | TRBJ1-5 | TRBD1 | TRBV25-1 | CASSPGQGSQPQHF | TGTGCCAGCAGCCCCGGACAGGGCAGTCAGCCCCAGCATTTT
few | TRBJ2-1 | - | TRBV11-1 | CASSLGISGVNEQFF | TGTGCCAGCAGCTTGGGAATATCAGGGGTGAATGAGCAGTTCTTC
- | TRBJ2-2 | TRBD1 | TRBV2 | CASRETGGNTGELFF | TGTGCCAGCAGAGAAACAGGGGGTAACACCGGGGAGCTGTTTTTT
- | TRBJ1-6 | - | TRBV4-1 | CASSQDPQGSSYNSPLHF | TGCGCCAGCAGCCAAGATCCCCAGGGGAGCTCCTATAATTCACCCCTCCACTTT
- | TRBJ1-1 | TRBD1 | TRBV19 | CASSGAGGAPAEAFF | TGTGCCAGTAGTGGGGCAGGGGGCGCCCCAGCTGAAGCTTTCTTT
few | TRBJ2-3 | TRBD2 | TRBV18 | CASSPWTSGGTDTQYF | TGTGCCAGCTCACCTTGGACTAGCGGGGGTACAGATACGCAGTATTTT
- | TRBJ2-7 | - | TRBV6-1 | CASSEAGGGYEQYF | TGTGCCAGCAGTGAAGCGGGGGGAGGCTACGAGCAGTACTTC
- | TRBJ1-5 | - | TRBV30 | CAWGDQPQHF | TGTGCCTGGGGGGATCAGCCCCAGCATTTT
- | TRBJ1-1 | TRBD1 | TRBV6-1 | CASTWDRVNTEAFF | TGTGCCAGCACTTGGGACAGGGTGAACACTGAAGCTTTCTTT
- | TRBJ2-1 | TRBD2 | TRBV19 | CASRGLAGGSSYNEQFF | TGTGCCAGTAGGGGACTAGCGGGGGGGAGCTCCTACAATGAGCAGTTCTTC
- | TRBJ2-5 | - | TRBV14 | CASGRGQETQYF | TGTGCCAGCGGCAGGGGCCAAGAGACCCAGTACTTC
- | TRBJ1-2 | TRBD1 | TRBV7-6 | CASSSADRGYGYTF | TGTGCCAGCAGCTCCGCCGACAGGGGCTATGGCTACACCTTC
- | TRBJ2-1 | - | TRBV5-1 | CASSARLRDNEQFF | TGCGCCAGCAGCGCCAGACTTAGGGACAATGAGCAGTTCTTC